The 31 T cell receptor beta chains below come from one sample, sequenced in a study of OX40 agonist ivuxolimab in advanced cancers. Sequencing was performed with immunoSEQ multiplex PCR; in TCRdb, only in-frame clones are kept and a portion is missing. This table holds around 19,000 clones, around 67% found once. This specimen was CD4+ or CD8+ T cells sorted from blood, taken in a trial of the OX40 agonist ivuxolimab. The source of these receptors is an adult with an advanced solid tumor such as melanoma, head and neck, liver or kidney cancer.

This clone turned up a few times. The chain is built from TRBV2 and TRBJ2-7, with 10 nucleotides matching TRBD2. The trim removed 5 bases at V and 7 bases at J, leaving 8 bases unmatched. This CDR3 region has 14 residues. The germline V gene has CDR1 SNHLY and CDR2 FYNNEI. In nucleotides, the CDR3 is TGTGCCAGCAGTCCTAGCGGGAGTCTGCGGGAGCAGTACTTC. Its protein is CASSPSGSLREQYF.

This chain links TRBV5-6 with TRBJ1-1; 8 nucleotides match TRBD1. V was clipped by 3 bases and J by 5 bases; unmatched bases: 9. The CDR3 is 15 amino acids. Germline V gene sequence: CDR1 SGHDT, CDR2 YYEEEE. Written as DNA, the CDR3 is TGTGCCAGCAGCTCGTCGACAGGGGTGGGGACTGAAGCTTTCTTT. Its translation is CASSSSTGVGTEAFF.

This clone occurred once. This chain links TRBV15 with TRBJ2-2, with a possible D match to TRBD2 (6 bases). Germline V CDR1 and CDR2: LNHNV, YYDKDF (reference sequence). This CDR3 has 17 residues. Between the trimmed V and J ends, which lost 2 bases and 3 bases, there was a span of 16 bases. The CDR3 DNA is TGTGCCACCAGCAGATCCCTGGGGGGAGTGGACACCGGGGAGCTGTTTTTT. This encodes CATSRSLGGVDTGELFF. Full variable domain (outside the CDR3, taken from reference TRBV15 and TRBJ2-2): DAMVIQNPRYQVTQFGKPVTLSCSQTLNHNVMYWYQQKSSQAPKLLFHYYDKDFNNEADTPDNFQSRRPNTSFCFLDIRSPGLGDTAMYLCATSRSLGGVDTGELFFGEGSRLTVL.

V gene TRBV11-2 combines with J gene TRBJ2-7, with 10 bases identical to TRBD1. CDR1 is SGHAT, CDR2 FQNNGV, per germline. V lost 1 base to trimming and J lost 4 bases; unmatched junction nucleotides: 13. The CDR3 totals 18 residues. In nucleotides, the CDR3 is TGTGCCAGCAGCTTAGTCGGTCCCGGGACAGGGGTCACGTACGAGCAGTACTTC. Its protein product is CASSLVGPGTGVTYEQYF.

This chain links TRBV6-6 with TRBJ1-1; D gene uncertain. The CDR3 sequence is 13 residues long. Germline V CDR1 and CDR2: MNHNY, SVGAGI (reference sequence). Trimming shortened V by 2 bases and J by 4 bases, and 8 bases separated the two germline ends. The CDR3 DNA follows: TGTGCCAGCAGTTACGTCAGAGGCACTGAAGCTTTCTTT. Protein: CASSYVRGTEAFF.

The V gene is TRBV28, the J gene TRBJ2-4; D call uncertain. The germline gives CDR1 MDHEN, CDR2 SYDVKM. V dropped 3 bases and J dropped 7 bases, with 7 bases sitting between them. This CDR3 comprises 12 residues. This CDR3 reads CASSFEGNIQYF. In DNA form, the CDR3 reads TGTGCCAGCAGTTTTGAAGGGAACATTCAGTACTTC.

The chain has TRBV5-4 and TRBJ2-7; D is possibly TRBD1 (6 bases). Trimming left V 3 bases short and J 6 bases short, with 10 bases between. This CDR3 spans 12 amino acids. Per germline, CDR1 SGHNT and CDR2 YYREEE (reference sequence). CDR3: CASSYLGGEQYF. The CDR3 DNA is TGTGCCAGCAGCTATTTAGGGGGCGAGCAGTACTTC.

The J gene is TRBJ2-3, the V gene TRBV7-6, with no clear D. Germline assignment: CDR1 SGHVS and CDR2 FNYEAQ. Trimming shortened V by 2 bases and J by 6 bases, and 18 bases separated the two germline ends. CDR3 length: 16 amino acids. CDR3 DNA sequence: TGTGCCAGCAGCTTAAGTCACGGGCTGGTCTCGGATACGCAGTATTTT. Its protein is CASSLSHGLVSDTQYF.

The chain joins TRBV4-1 to TRBJ1-1, with TRBD1 matching over 8 bases. In germline, CDR1 is MGHRA, CDR2 YSYEKL. The CDR3 totals 14 residues. V shed 0 bases and J 7 bases; nucleotides not matched to a gene: 4. The chain's CDR3 is CASSQDSGQGEAFF. In DNA, the CDR3 is TGCGCCAGCAGCCAAGATTCAGGACAGGGTGAAGCTTTCTTT.

V is TRBV7-4 and J is TRBJ1-1; no definite D call. From germline, CDR1 is SGHVT and CDR2 SQSDAQ. The V end lost 3 bases, the J end lost 7 bases, and 12 bases lay between the germline ends. This CDR3 comprises 13 residues. In DNA, the CDR3 is TGTGCCAGCAGCTTTGATTCTTTCAGTGAAGCTTTCTTT. This sequence encodes CASSFDSFSEAFF.

This clone was counted between two and nine times. The chain employs TRBV6-5 and TRBJ2-7, with a weak D call TRBD1 (5 bases). Trimming removed 2 bases at V and 3 bases at J, with 11 bases between. The CDR3 runs 14 residues. Germline lookup yields CDR1 MNHEY and CDR2 SVGAGI. CDR3 bases: TGTGCCAGCAGTTACACGACAGCCAGCTACGAGCAGTACTTC. Amino acid sequence: CASSYTTASYEQYF.

The chain has TRBV13 and TRBJ2-7; D gene ambiguous. V shed 0 bases and J shed 3 bases, with 6 bases lying between them. This CDR3 spans 13 amino acids. The germline gives CDR1 PRHDT, CDR2 FYEKMQ (reference sequence). The DNA of the CDR3 is TGTGCCAGCAGCTTAGGATCAAACTACGAGCAGTACTTC. Translation: CASSLGSNYEQYF.

J is TRBJ2-3 and V is TRBV19, with 9 nucleotides matching TRBD1. This CDR3 region has 17 residues. V gave up 0 bases and J gave up 3 bases; unmatched junction bases: 7. The germline V gene encodes CDR1 LNHDA and CDR2 SQIVND (reference sequence). This CDR3 reads CASSIDIRQGVTDTQYF. In DNA form, the CDR3 reads TGTGCCAGTAGTATAGATATTCGACAGGGGGTTACAGATACGCAGTATTTT.

The chain carries TRBV11-2 and TRBJ2-7, with TRBD1 identical over 8 bases. CDR3 length: 13 amino acids. Germline V gives CDR1 SGHAT, CDR2 FQNNGV. With 5 bases clipped from V and 4 bases from J, the junction kept 4 bases outside the gene matches. The CDR3 reads CASSHGQGYEQYF. The CDR3 bases are TGTGCCAGCAGCCACGGACAGGGATACGAGCAGTACTTC.

The rearrangement links TRBV11-3 to TRBJ2-1; 10 positions agree with TRBD2. CDR1 and CDR2 (germline): SGHNT, YENEEA. The CDR3 loop spans 15 amino acids. The J segment lost 4 bases and the V segment lost 4 bases, leaving 4 bases of the junction unmatched. CDR3 region: CASSSLAGAYNEQFF. The CDR3 region has the DNA TGTGCCAGCAGCTCCCTAGCGGGAGCATACAATGAGCAGTTCTTC.

The chain couples TRBV27 to TRBJ2-1, with 9 positions matching TRBD1. Germline V gene sequence: CDR1 MNHEY, CDR2 SMNVEV (reference sequence). J lost 9 bases, V lost 5 bases, and 14 bases had no gene match. The CDR3 runs 16 residues. CDR3 region: CASSTYVQGAPGEQFF. The CDR3 DNA reads as TGTGCCAGCAGTACATACGTACAGGGGGCGCCGGGTGAGCAGTTCTTC.

CDR3 in amino acids: CASSEKAGAAYTGELFF. DNA of the CDR3: TGTGCCAGCAGTGAAAAAGCGGGAGCGGCGTACACCGGGGAGCTGTTTTTT. V and J are TRBV6-1 and TRBJ2-2; TRBD2 matches 8 bases. The ends lost 2 bases at V and 3 bases at J; junction bases unmatched: 8. Germline lookup yields CDR1 MNHNS and CDR2 SASEGT. CDR3 length: 17 residues.

The CDR3 region is CASSGPGLANYQETQYF. CDR3 bases: TGTGCCAGCAGCGGACCGGGACTAGCGAACTACCAAGAGACCCAGTACTTC. The chain joins TRBV7-2 to TRBJ2-5, with TRBD2 matching 10 bases. After removal of 5 bases from V and 0 bases from J, the junction contained 9 bases not matched to a gene. Germline CDR1 reads SGHTA; CDR2 reads FQGNSA. The CDR3 spans 17 residues.

This sequence joins TRBV29-1 and TRBJ2-7; TRBD1 aligns across 8 bases. V shed 2 bases, J shed 7 bases, and the junction held 4 bases outside the gene matches. CDR1 is SQVTM and CDR2 is ANQGSEA in the germline V gene. This CDR3 has 12 amino acids. CDR3 sequence reads: CSVEPGGGEQYF. CDR3 coding DNA: TGCAGCGTTGAACCAGGGGGCGGGGAGCAGTACTTC.

Concerning this clone itself: This sample also contains other DNA sequences that code for the same CDR3. The DNA for the CDR3 is TGTGCCAGCAGCCAAGGTAGGGACGTCAGCTTAATGAACACTGAAGCTTTCTTT. Its protein is CASSQGRDVSLMNTEAFF. The rearrangement links TRBV14 to TRBJ1-1; D is perhaps TRBD1 (5 bases). The CDR3 spans 18 residues. CDR1 SGHDN and CDR2 FVKESK come from the germline V gene. V lost 1 base to trimming and J lost 0 bases, with 18 bases between them.

This clone has more than one count but fewer than ten. V gene TRBV7-2 combines with J gene TRBJ2-1; no reliable D call. CDR1 and CDR2 from the germline V gene are SGHTA and FQGNSA. This CDR3 is built from 11 residues. V shed 1 base and J shed 12 bases, with 7 bases lying between them. Here the CDR3 reads CASSLGRLQFF. In nucleotides, the CDR3 is TGTGCCAGCAGCTTAGGTCGACTGCAGTTCTTC. Based on the CDR3 plus reference TRBV7-2 and TRBJ2-1, the full variable domain is GAGVSQSPSNKVTEKGKDVELRCDPISGHTALYWYRQSLGQGLEFLIYFQGNSAPDKSGLPSDRFSAERTGGSVSTLTIQRTQQEDSAVYLCASSLGRLQFFGPGTRLTVL.

The J gene is TRBJ2-7, the V gene TRBV10-2, with D possibly TRBD2 on 6 matching bases. Germline V gene sequence: CDR1 WSHSY, CDR2 SAAADI. Trimming pared 9 bases from V and 3 bases from J, leaving 27 bases between. The CDR3 covers 17 residues. The CDR3 DNA sequence: TGCGCCAGGCAGGACACTCTAAGGAGGGAGTCTAGCTACGAGCAGTACTTC. The encoded protein is CARQDTLRRESSYEQYF.

V and J are TRBV4-1 and TRBJ2-7, with 8 bases fitting TRBD2. This CDR3 is 16 amino acids long. J was trimmed by 2 bases and V by 1 base; bases with no gene match: 7. Germline CDR1 and CDR2: MGHRA and YSYEKL. The CDR3 DNA reads TGCGCCAGCAGCCAAGTATCTAGCGGGCTACCCTACGAGCAGTACTTC. Translating gives CASSQVSSGLPYEQYF.

The chain combines TRBV4-2 with TRBJ2-7, with 12 positions matching TRBD2. The V segment lost 0 bases and the J segment 3 bases; nucleotides outside the gene matches: 3. Germline CDR1 LGHNA, CDR2 YNFKEQ. The length of the CDR3 is 16 residues. CDR3 DNA sequence: TGTGCCAGCAGCCAAGATCCTAGCGGGAGGGTCTACGAGCAGTACTTC. This codes for CASSQDPSGRVYEQYF.

In its sample, this clone was seen once. The CDR3 DNA is TGTGCCAGCAGTTTCCGGGACCTAAGGATGAAAAACATTCAGTACTTC. Translating gives CASSFRDLRMKNIQYF. The chain uses TRBV28 and TRBJ2-4; D possibly uses TRBD1 or TRBD2 (5 bases each). This CDR3 has 16 residues. The germline gives CDR1 MDHEN, CDR2 SYDVKM. The V gene lost 3 bases and the J gene lost 4 bases, with 16 bases spanning the gap.

This clone has a single count. The genes are TRBV19 and TRBJ2-7, with D perhaps assigned TRBD1 or TRBD2 (5 bases each). Trimming cost V 3 bases and J 5 bases, with 8 bases left between them. Germline V lookup: CDR1 LNHDA, CDR2 SQIVND (reference sequence). The CDR3 has 12 amino acids. The CDR3 reads CASSIRENEQYF. The CDR3, as DNA: TGTGCCAGTAGTATCAGGGAGAACGAGCAGTACTTC.

This clone was counted between two and nine times. The chain links TRBV27 to TRBJ2-7, with 10 positions matching TRBD1. V lost 4 bases, J lost 2 bases, and 5 bases stayed unmatched. This CDR3 comprises 15 residues. CDR1 MNHEY and CDR2 SMNVEV come from the germline V gene (reference sequence). The CDR3 sequence is CASSSGQGGPYEQYF. The CDR3 bases are TGTGCCAGCAGTTCCGGACAGGGGGGGCCCTACGAGCAGTACTTC.

The V and J genes are TRBV7-9 and TRBJ2-7, with D possibly matching TRBD2 (6 bases). Germline lookup yields CDR1 SEHNR and CDR2 FQNEAQ (reference sequence). The CDR3 spans 15 residues. Trimming removed 3 bases at V and 3 bases at J, with 15 bases between. The DNA of the CDR3 is TGTGCCAGCAGCTTCCCCGGGAGAGCTGACTACGAGCAGTACTTC. Its protein product is CASSFPGRADYEQYF.

The rearrangement links TRBV28 to TRBJ2-1; D possibly corresponds to TRBD1 (5 bases). V shed 1 base and J shed 0 bases, with 7 bases lying between them. There are 15 residues in the CDR3. Germline values: CDR1 MDHEN, CDR2 SYDVKM. The CDR3 region is CASSLLGVSYNEQFF. The CDR3 DNA reads TGTGCCAGCAGTTTATTAGGGGTCTCCTACAATGAGCAGTTCTTC. The whole variable domain, filled in from reference TRBV28 and TRBJ2-1, reads DVKVTQSSRYLVKRTGEKVFLECVQDMDHENMFWYRQDPGLGLRLIYFSYDVKMKEKGDIPEGYSVSREKKERFSLILESASTNQTSMYLCASSLLGVSYNEQFFGPGTRLTVL.

This rearrangement joins TRBV6-1 to TRBJ2-7; 10 positions agree with TRBD1. This CDR3 region has 14 residues. J was trimmed by 3 bases and V by 4 bases; bases with no gene match: 3. Germline CDR1 MNHNS, CDR2 SASEGT. The CDR3 DNA reads TGTGCCAGCAGTGGCTGGACAGGGGGCTACGAGCAGTACTTC. Translated: CASSGWTGGYEQYF.

This clone was seen once. The V gene is TRBV5-6, the J gene TRBJ2-1, with D maybe TRBD2 (5 bases). In germline, CDR1 is SGHDT, CDR2 YYEEEE. The ends were cut back, 0 bases at V and 9 bases at J, with 7 bases in the middle. The CDR3 sequence is 12 residues long. CDR3 bases: TGTGCCAGCAGCTTGGTTCGGGGTGAGCAGTTCTTC. Protein product: CASSLVRGEQFF.